A selection of T cell receptor beta chains follows, all from one sample in a study of shared clonotypes between healthy human individuals. Measured with immunoSEQ multiplex PCR; TCRdb has only the in-frame clones, and not every one. Of 400,000 to 600,000 clones listed, about 96% were seen once; the top ten hold under 0.065%. The specimen was naive CD4+ T cells sorted from blood. The receptors come from a woman aged 25 to 39 in good health. Both conserved end residues are part of each CDR3. Each record gives: J gene, clone size, CDR3 length, V gene, CDR3 protein. Not every row has a clone size; where given, it reads once, few, many or a size class.

j_gene: TRBJ2-5; abundance: -; len: 15; v_gene: TRBV28; CDR3aa: CASSLGLAEVETQYF
j_gene: TRBJ2-5; abundance: -; len: 14; v_gene: TRBV28; CDR3aa: CASSVAGVRETQYF
j_gene: TRBJ2-4; abundance: -; len: 15; v_gene: TRBV7-8; CDR3aa: CASSGATLAKNIQYF
j_gene: TRBJ2-1; abundance: -; len: 13; v_gene: TRBV19; CDR3aa: CASTSQREPEQFF
j_gene: TRBJ1-2; abundance: few; len: 10; v_gene: TRBV2; CDR3aa: CAISTYGYTF
j_gene: TRBJ1-2; abundance: -; len: 12; v_gene: TRBV19; CDR3aa: CASQDGYYGYTF
j_gene: TRBJ1-5; abundance: -; len: 12; v_gene: TRBV27; CDR3aa: CASSFDVQPQHF
j_gene: TRBJ2-3; abundance: -; len: 14; v_gene: TRBV6-6; CDR3aa: CASSYGQFSDTQYF
j_gene: TRBJ1-2; abundance: -; len: 13; v_gene: TRBV25-1; CDR3aa: CASSSRDGYGYTF
j_gene: TRBJ2-5; abundance: -; len: 14; v_gene: TRBV21-1; CDR3aa: CASSPRTGPETQYF
j_gene: TRBJ2-7; abundance: -; len: 16; v_gene: TRBV19; CDR3aa: CASSERGVAGSYEQYF
j_gene: TRBJ2-5; abundance: -; len: 17; v_gene: TRBV4-1; CDR3aa: CASSQTLLAGGRETQYF
j_gene: TRBJ2-4; abundance: -; len: 12; v_gene: TRBV29-1; CDR3aa: CSAFVAKNIQYF
j_gene: TRBJ1-5; abundance: -; len: 12; v_gene: TRBV2; CDR3aa: CASRMGGWPQHF
j_gene: TRBJ2-7; abundance: -; len: 13; v_gene: TRBV28; CDR3aa: CATGGTSGYEQYF
j_gene: TRBJ2-5; abundance: -; len: 18; v_gene: TRBV14; CDR3aa: CASSQDVWTSGRKETQYF
j_gene: TRBJ2-1; abundance: -; len: 15; v_gene: TRBV19; CDR3aa: CAGTPPGREHNEQFF
j_gene: TRBJ1-3; abundance: -; len: 14; v_gene: TRBV28; CDR3aa: CASMGQGAGNTIYF
j_gene: TRBJ1-4; abundance: -; len: 16; v_gene: TRBV25-1; CDR3aa: CASSEIGTGPSEKLFF
j_gene: TRBJ2-7; abundance: -; len: 16; v_gene: TRBV28; CDR3aa: CASSLVGTSGSYEQYF
j_gene: TRBJ2-2; abundance: few; len: 15; v_gene: TRBV5-1; CDR3aa: CASSPGQQNTGELFF
j_gene: TRBJ2-7; abundance: -; len: 11; v_gene: TRBV10-2; CDR3aa: CASSESYEQYF
j_gene: TRBJ2-7; abundance: -; len: 14; v_gene: TRBV7-6; CDR3aa: CASSRGSRDYEQYF
j_gene: TRBJ1-5; abundance: -; len: 15; v_gene: TRBV6-1; CDR3aa: CASMGSRVHNQPQHF
j_gene: TRBJ2-7; abundance: -; len: 13; v_gene: TRBV19; CDR3aa: CASQGPLVGEQYF
j_gene: TRBJ2-3; abundance: -; len: 16; v_gene: TRBV5-1; CDR3aa: CASSSGLADYTDTQYF
j_gene: TRBJ2-3; abundance: -; len: 15; v_gene: TRBV19; CDR3aa: CASSIASGRRDTQYF
j_gene: TRBJ1-3; abundance: -; len: 17; v_gene: TRBV30; CDR3aa: CAWQGWGQGATGNTIYF